The source of this T cell receptor beta chain is a study of T cell responses to AZD1222 COVID-19 vaccine. Overall study results and limits: Recipients of two AZD1222 doses showed rising Spike-specific TCR breadth and depth.

As to this clone: Its antigen is still unknown.

Repertoires were generated with immunoSEQ multiplex PCR, while TCRdb's copy carries only in-frame clones and drops some. The table has about 140,000 clones, 85% to 95% seen once; the top ten hold more than 10%. The receptor was derived from an adult who had recovered from COVID-19. The sample consisted of peripheral blood, taken after recovery from COVID-19.

This CDR3 reads CASSVDGLQETQYF. CDR3 nucleotide sequence: TGCGCCAGCAGCGTAGATGGGCTCCAAGAGACCCAGTACTTC. The rearrangement joins TRBV5-1 to TRBJ2-5; D remains ambiguous. V was cut by 4 bases and J by 1 base, with 11 bases left in between. The CDR3 loop spans 14 amino acids. In germline, CDR1 is SGHRS, CDR2 YFSETQ.